This TCR beta chain was identified during a study of T cells after yellow fever vaccination. MiXCR was run by TCRdb on the 5' RACE reads, yielding one entry per CDR3 protein. Of roughly 500,000 distinct CDR3 sequences in the sample, 15% to 20% were seen once. This clonotype was found a few times. The CDR3 is made up of 14 amino acids. Trimming removed 5 bases from V and 4 bases from J, with 15 bases in between. Germline V gene data show CDR1 as DFQATT and CDR2 as SNEGSKA (reference sequence). This TCR derives from a man aged 25-45 years who received the YFV17D yellow fever vaccine. The rearrangement uses TRBV20-1 and TRBJ1-5; a possible D gene is TRBD1 (5 bases). Source: PBMCs, taken 15 days after the yellow fever booster vaccination. CDR3: CSAGGSARNQPQHF. CDR3 in DNA: TGCAGTGCTGGGGGGTCGGCGAGAAATCAGCCCCAGCATTTT.